This TCR beta chain came from a study of response to subunit inactivated influenza vaccine. Study-level points and caveats: The authors suggested that every seasonal influenza vaccination recruits few new T cells.

CDR3 size: 13 residues. V was cut by 1 base and J by 3 bases, with 7 bases left in between. CDR1 and CDR2 (germline): LGHDT, YNNKEL (reference sequence). A remark on this clonotype: Its target is unknown.

Each CDR3 protein is one row after TCRdb ran MiXCR on the RT-PCR reads. The data show about 570,000 distinct CDR3 sequences, with about 11% seen just once and approximately 11% held by the top ten. These same records also appear under a second study, on T cells expressing NK-cell markers. As reported in that work: A 5'RACE template switching approach incorporating UMIs was used to make TCR beta cDNA. Seropositivity for HCMV was found in seven of the eight sequenced donors, with one seronegative. Dominant NKG2C+ clonotype frequencies of roughly 1.0-7.5% of CD8+ T cells were measured in several donors.

This specimen was PBMCs from blood, taken on the day of vaccination. This TCR derives from a man in his forties or fifties who received an inactivated influenza vaccine. This chain uses TRBV3-1 with TRBJ2-7; D is ambiguous. Written as DNA, the CDR3 is TGTGCCAGCAGCCAAGCCTCAATCTACGAGCAGTACTTC. Its translation is CASSQASIYEQYF.